These 18 T cell receptor beta chains came from one sample sequenced in a study of vaccination effects on CD4 cells after COVID-19. TCRdb's copy holds only in-frame clones and misses some; the assay was immunoSEQ multiplex PCR. This table has about 32,000 clones, under 75% appearing once. Antigen-specific CD4+ T cells were first expanded with viral peptide pools by the ViraFEST assay and only then sequenced. Isolating CD4+ T cells followed less than 11 days of culture. Vaccine administered to participants consisted of two doses of either BNT162b2 or mRNA-1273. These receptors lack a known antigen. This sample comprised CD4+ T cells from PBMCs cultured with HCoV-229E spike peptides, obtained after COVID-19 vaccination. These receptors all come from a human donor who received a COVID-19 vaccine.

The chain employs TRBV5-6 and TRBJ2-5; the D gene is possibly TRBD2 (6 bases). With 3 bases removed from V and 6 bases from J, the gap between germline ends came to 18 bases. Germline V gene sequence: CDR1 SGHDT, CDR2 YYEEEE. The CDR3 totals 15 residues. CDR3 nucleotides: TGTGCCAGCAGCTCCGGCCTACGGGGGAGGCAGACCCAGTACTTC. It is translated as CASSSGLRGRQTQYF.

The DNA for the CDR3 is TGTGCCAGCAGCCTACTTAAATGGACAGCCGGGGTGAACACTGAAGCTTTCTTT. This codes for CASSLLKWTAGVNTEAFF. The chain carries TRBV7-9 and TRBJ1-1, with D perhaps matching TRBD1 (6 bases). The germline gives CDR1 SEHNR, CDR2 FQNEAQ (reference sequence). Trimming removed 5 bases at V and 0 bases at J, with 22 bases between. CDR3 size: 18 residues.

This clone was counted a few times. This chain uses TRBV5-1 with TRBJ1-1, with 7 bases lining up with TRBD1. The CDR3 is made up of 14 amino acids. Germline-derived CDR1 and CDR2 are SGHRS and YFSETQ. V shed 0 bases, J shed 4 bases, and the junction held 3 bases outside the gene matches. CDR3 sequence reads: CASSLGGGGTEAFF. Here the CDR3 DNA reads TGCGCCAGCAGCTTGGGAGGGGGCGGCACTGAAGCTTTCTTT. Using reference TRBV5-1 and TRBJ1-1 for the parts outside the CDR3, the full variable domain is KAGVTQTPRYLIKTRGQQVTLSCSPISGHRSVSWYQQTPGQGLQFLFEYFSETQRNKGNFPGRFSGRQFSNSRSEMNVSTLELGDSALYLCASSLGGGGTEAFFGQGTRLTVV.

This clone occurred a few times. The V and J genes are TRBV3-1 (or the pseudogene TRBV3-2) and TRBJ1-2; maybe TRBD1 (5 bases). Germline CDR1 and CDR2: LGHDT and YNNKEL (reference sequence). This CDR3 has 16 amino acids. V lost 3 bases, J lost 8 bases, and 22 bases lay in between. CDR3 in DNA: TGTGCCAGCAGCCAGGGGGACGGAGGAAATCTCTTGGGCTACACCTTC. Its protein product is CASSQGDGGNLLGYTF.

This sequence joins TRBV7-6 and TRBJ2-5, with 10 positions matching TRBD2. V dropped 6 bases and J dropped 5; count of bases not matched to a gene: 6. Germline V gene data show CDR1 as SGHVS and CDR2 as FNYEAQ. CDR3 length equals 14 residues. CDR3 in DNA: TGTGCCAGCAGTCCTAGCGGGAGTTGGGAGACCCAGTACTTC. Translated: CASSPSGSWETQYF. The variable domain in full, with the rest retrieved from reference TRBV7-6 and TRBJ2-5, is GAGVSQSPRYKVTKRGQDVALRCDPISGHVSLYWYRQALGQGPEFLTYFNYEAQQDKSGLPNDRFSAERPEGSISTLTIQRTEQRDSAMYRCASSPSGSWETQYFGPGTRLLVL.

The chain combines TRBV19 with TRBJ1-5; 9 bases are a match to TRBD1. V lost 2 bases and J lost 3; bases outside the gene matches: 5. Germline CDR1 LNHDA, CDR2 SQIVND (reference sequence). This CDR3 is built from 16 residues. The CDR3 coding sequence is TGTGCCAGTAGTATAATAACAGGGGGCAACAATCAGCCCCAGCATTTT. Protein product: CASSIITGGNNQPQHF.

This clone was counted once. The V and J genes are TRBV27 and TRBJ2-1; 8 nucleotides match TRBD1. The junction had 7 bases not matched to a gene; V was cut back by 0 bases and J by 9 bases. CDR3 size: 15 residues. Per germline, CDR1 MNHEY and CDR2 SMNVEV (reference sequence). The CDR3 DNA reads TGTGCCAGCAGTTTATCGAGGCAGGGGGCGGGTGAGCAGTTCTTC. Protein: CASSLSRQGAGEQFF.

This sequence joins TRBV6-5 and TRBJ2-7, with 13 bases that match TRBD2. Germline V gene lookup returns CDR1 MNHEY and CDR2 SVGAGI. CDR3 size: 14 residues. The V segment lost 10 bases and the J segment 6 bases; nucleotides outside the gene matches: 9. CDR3 sequence (DNA): TGTGCCATTGCGGGACTAGCGGGATCTGTCGAGCAGTACTTC. It yields the protein CAIAGLAGSVEQYF.

The chain combines TRBV6-4 with TRBJ2-7; 8 positions agree with TRBD2. This CDR3 region has 15 residues. J was trimmed by 2 bases and V by 3 bases; bases with no gene match: 6. Germline values: CDR1 MRHNA, CDR2 SNTAGT. The DNA for the CDR3 is TGTGCCAGCAGTGAAGGCGGGGGGAAACCCTACGAGCAGTACTTC. This encodes CASSEGGGKPYEQYF.

The rearrangement links TRBV29-1 to TRBJ1-2; no firm D call. Germline CDR1 and CDR2: SQVTM and ANQGSEA. This CDR3 comprises 12 residues. Trimming pared 1 base from V and 5 bases from J, leaving 8 bases between. Written as DNA, the CDR3 is TGCAGCGTTGAAGGGACGGCATATGGCTACACCTTC. Encoded protein: CSVEGTAYGYTF.

The chain employs TRBV18 and TRBJ1-2; D remains ambiguous. Trimming left V 6 bases short and J 6 bases short, with 14 bases between. CDR3 size: 13 residues. Germline V lookup: CDR1 KGHSH, CDR2 LQKENI. The CDR3 loop is CASSLGDADGYTF. In nucleotides, the CDR3 is TGTGCCAGCTCGCTAGGCGACGCGGATGGCTACACCTTC.

V gene TRBV21-1 combines with J gene TRBJ1-2; TRBD1 is the table's D call and was not checked against the DNA. TRBV21-1 is noted as a pseudogene. This CDR3 region has 19 residues. This CDR3 is CASSKKTGGPGRTNYGYTF. The CDR3 bases are TGTGCCAGCAGCAAAAAAACAGGGGGCCCTGGGAGGACAAATTATGGCTACACCTTC.

The V call is TRBV5-1, the J call TRBJ2-1, with 9 bases identical to TRBD2. The CDR3 contains 19 residues. The germline gives CDR1 SGHRS, CDR2 YFSETQ. J gave up 3 bases and V 0 bases, and 13 bases lay outside the gene matches. The CDR3 region has the DNA TGCGCCAGCAGCTTGGAACTAGCGGGCCGAGGTAAAAACTACAATGAGCAGTTCTTC. This translates into CASSLELAGRGKNYNEQFF.

The table lists this clone with a few counts. This rearrangement joins TRBV7-9 to TRBJ2-7, with D possibly matching TRBD2 (6 bases). The CDR3 is made up of 15 amino acids. CDR1 SEHNR and CDR2 FQNEAQ come from the germline V gene (reference sequence). V was cut by 2 bases and J by 2 bases, with 13 bases left in between. CDR3 DNA: TGTGCCAGCAGCTTACCCCGGGGGTCAACCTACGAGCAGTACTTC. It specifies CASSLPRGSTYEQYF.

The rearrangement joins TRBV4-1 to TRBJ1-1, with D uncertain. Trimming took 1 base from V and 0 from J, leaving 9 bases between them. In germline, CDR1 is MGHRA, CDR2 YSYEKL. The CDR3 length is 15 residues. The CDR3, as DNA: TGCGCCAGCAGCCAAGTAACCAATATGAACACTGAAGCTTTCTTT. Protein: CASSQVTNMNTEAFF.

The rearrangement uses TRBV29-1 and TRBJ1-2, with a possible D match to TRBD1 (6 bases). Per germline, CDR1 SQVTM and CDR2 ANQGSEA. The CDR3 runs to 11 residues. V was shortened by 4 bases and J by 7 bases, with 10 bases between the two germline ends. The chain's CDR3 is CSVAGAAGYTF. In DNA form, the CDR3 reads TGCAGCGTTGCGGGGGCGGCTGGCTACACCTTC.

This chain connects TRBV14 to TRBJ1-6, with TRBD1 as a possible D gene (5 bases). This CDR3 comprises 13 residues. The germline CDR1 and CDR2 sequences are SGHDN and FVKESK. The V and J ends lost 3 bases and 8 bases respectively, with 8 bases between them. The CDR3 reads CASSQFRDSPLHF. The CDR3 DNA follows: TGTGCCAGCAGCCAGTTCAGGGATTCACCCCTCCACTTT.

The chain links TRBV13 to TRBJ2-1; D might be TRBD2 (6 bases). The CDR3 has 15 amino acids. Germline V gene lookup returns CDR1 PRHDT and CDR2 FYEKMQ (reference sequence). The V end lost 3 bases, the J end lost 0 bases, and 9 bases lay between the germline ends. The CDR3: CASSFRGASYNEQFF. In nucleotides, the CDR3 is TGTGCCAGCAGCTTCCGCGGGGCCTCCTACAATGAGCAGTTCTTC. Combining the CDR3 with reference TRBV13 and TRBJ2-1 gives the whole variable domain AAGVIQSPRHLIKEKRETATLKCYPIPRHDTVYWYQQGPGQDPQFLISFYEKMQSDKGSIPDRFSAQQFSDYHSELNMSSLELGDSALYFCASSFRGASYNEQFFGPGTRLTVL.